Described below is a single T cell receptor beta chain sequence and its context. V shed 4 bases and J 5 bases; nucleotides not matched to a gene: 5. Germline loops: CDR1 SEHNR, CDR2 FQNEAQ (reference sequence). The CDR3 loop spans 14 amino acids. TCR beta CDR3 regions were amplified from RNA transcripts. HTBI primers were the set used in a first-round RT-PCR of the TCR CDR3. TCRdb re-derived calls from the multiplex PCR reads in MiXCR, one entry per CDR3 protein. The top ten hold approximately 3.5% of the sample, which has about 610,000 distinct CDR3 sequences, approximately 15% seen once. The data are from a study of T cells in Graves' hyperthyroidism and ophthalmopathy.

Sequenced sample: blood. The TCR originated in a woman in her thirties or forties with Graves' ophthalmopathy. The rearrangement links TRBV7-9 to TRBJ1-1; 9 bases map to TRBD1. In DNA, the CDR3 is TGTGCCAGCAGCTCGACAGGGGGGAAGACTGAAGCTTTCTTT. Protein product: CASSSTGGKTEAFF.